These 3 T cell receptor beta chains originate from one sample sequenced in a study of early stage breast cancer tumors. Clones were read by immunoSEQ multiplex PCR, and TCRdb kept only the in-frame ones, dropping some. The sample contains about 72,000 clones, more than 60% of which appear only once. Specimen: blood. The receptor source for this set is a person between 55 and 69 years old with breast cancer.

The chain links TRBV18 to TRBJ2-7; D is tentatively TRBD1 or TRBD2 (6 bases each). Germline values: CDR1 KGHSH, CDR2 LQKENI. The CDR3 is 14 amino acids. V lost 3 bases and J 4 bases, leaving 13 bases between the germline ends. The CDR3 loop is CASSPDSGAYEQYF. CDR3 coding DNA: TGTGCCAGCTCACCCGATTCGGGGGCATACGAGCAGTACTTC.

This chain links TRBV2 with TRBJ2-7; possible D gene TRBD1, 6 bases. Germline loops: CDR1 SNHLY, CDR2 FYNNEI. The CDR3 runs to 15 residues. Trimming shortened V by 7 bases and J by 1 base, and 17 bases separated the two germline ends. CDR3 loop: CASTQDSGWSYEQYF. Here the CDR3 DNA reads TGTGCCAGCACCCAGGACAGCGGTTGGTCCTACGAGCAGTACTTC.

CDR3 DNA: TGTGCCAGTACCCCCCGACAGGGTCGGAATGAGCAGTTCTTC. It codes for CASTPRQGRNEQFF. The rearrangement uses TRBV19 and TRBJ2-1, with 7 positions matching TRBD1. The CDR3 length is 14 residues. V was clipped by 7 bases and J by 7 bases; unmatched bases: 10. The germline V gene has CDR1 LNHDA and CDR2 SQIVND (reference sequence).